This is a list of T cell receptor beta chains from one sample in a study of T-cell reconstitution after alpha-beta-depleted transplantation in children. From the PCR reads, TCRdb called clonotypes with MiXCR, one entry per CDR3 protein. The top ten hold approximately 14% of the sample, which has 600,000 or so distinct CDR3 sequences, about 21% seen once. Sequencing used PBMCs, mostly from graft donor cells, obtained 360 days after TCRalphabeta/CD19-depleted stem cell transplant. Source of these receptors: a boy under two years old who had a stem cell transplant for acute myeloid leukemia, so the T cells may come from the graft donor. Both conserved end residues are part of each CDR3. The D gene is left open where the match is weak. Some rows mark clone size as missing; the rest say once, few, many or name a class of expanded clone.

CDR3aa: CASSLAGGIAHNEQFF
CDR3nt: TGTGCCAGCAGCTTGGCCGGAGGGATCGCACACAATGAGCAGTTCTTC
v_gene: TRBV5-6
d_gene: .
abundance: few
j_gene: TRBJ2-1
len: 16

CDR3aa: CASSKDLKEHNEQFF
CDR3nt: TGTGCCAGCAGCAAAGACCTCAAGGAACACAATGAGCAGTTCTTC
v_gene: TRBV21-1
d_gene: .
abundance: .
j_gene: TRBJ2-1
len: 15

CDR3aa: CASSLASGTDTQYF
CDR3nt: TGTGCCAGCAGCTTGGCTAGCGGTACAGATACGCAGTATTTT
v_gene: TRBV7-2
d_gene: TRBD2
abundance: .
j_gene: TRBJ2-3
len: 14

CDR3aa: CASSVTGEHYGYTF
CDR3nt: TGTGCCAGCAGCGTAACAGGGGAACACTATGGCTACACCTTC
v_gene: TRBV7-2
d_gene: TRBD1
abundance: .
j_gene: TRBJ1-2
len: 14

CDR3aa: CASSQGEVDTGELFF
CDR3nt: TGCGCCAGCAGCCAAGGGGAGGTCGACACCGGGGAGCTGTTTTTT
v_gene: TRBV4-3
d_gene: .
abundance: .
j_gene: TRBJ2-2
len: 15

CDR3aa: CASSLAPGWNTIYF
CDR3nt: TGTGCCAGCAGTTTAGCGCCCGGGTGGAACACCATATATTTT
v_gene: TRBV12-3/TRBV12-4
d_gene: .
abundance: few
j_gene: TRBJ1-3
len: 14

CDR3aa: CASSLTMEETQYF
CDR3nt: TGTGCCAGCAGTTTAACTATGGAGGAGACCCAGTACTTC
v_gene: TRBV12-3/TRBV12-4
d_gene: .
abundance: many
j_gene: TRBJ2-5
len: 13

CDR3aa: CAWRGRRGAYNSPLHF
CDR3nt: TGTGCCTGGAGAGGCAGGCGGGGGGCCTATAATTCACCCCTCCACTTT
v_gene: TRBV30
d_gene: .
abundance: .
j_gene: TRBJ1-6
len: 16

CDR3aa: CASSRDSLSYNEQFF
CDR3nt: TGTGCCAGCAGTCGGGACAGCCTCAGCTACAATGAGCAGTTCTTC
v_gene: TRBV6-1
d_gene: TRBD1
abundance: few
j_gene: TRBJ2-1
len: 15

CDR3aa: CSARDRLAGAANTGELFF
CDR3nt: TGCAGTGCTAGAGATAGGCTAGCGGGGGCCGCGAACACCGGGGAGCTGTTTTTT
v_gene: TRBV20-1
d_gene: TRBD2
abundance: few
j_gene: TRBJ2-2
len: 18

CDR3aa: CAWSPREGAFF
CDR3nt: TGTGCCTGGAGTCCCAGGGAGGGAGCTTTCTTT
v_gene: TRBV30
d_gene: .
abundance: .
j_gene: TRBJ1-1
len: 11

CDR3aa: CASSIRLGRDTQYF
CDR3nt: TGTGCCAGCAGCATCCGCCTTGGGAGGGATACGCAGTATTTT
v_gene: TRBV7-2
d_gene: .
abundance: few
j_gene: TRBJ2-3
len: 14

CDR3aa: CASSRQGVNEKLFF
CDR3nt: TGTGCCAGCAGTAGACAGGGGGTTAATGAAAAACTGTTTTTT
v_gene: TRBV27
d_gene: TRBD1
abundance: few
j_gene: TRBJ1-4
len: 14

CDR3aa: CASSLEGWRGDTGELFF
CDR3nt: TGTGCCAGCAGTTTAGAGGGATGGCGGGGGGACACCGGGGAGCTGTTTTTT
v_gene: TRBV12-3/TRBV12-4
d_gene: TRBD2
abundance: .
j_gene: TRBJ2-2
len: 17

CDR3aa: CASSLDISGISTDTQYF
CDR3nt: TGTGCCAGCAGCTTAGATATTAGCGGGATAAGCACAGATACGCAGTATTTT
v_gene: TRBV7-6
d_gene: TRBD2
abundance: .
j_gene: TRBJ2-3
len: 17

CDR3aa: CAISESTENIQYF
CDR3nt: TGTGCCATCAGTGAGTCGACAGAAAACATTCAGTACTTC
v_gene: TRBV10-3
d_gene: .
abundance: many
j_gene: TRBJ2-4
len: 13

CDR3aa: CASSQDLTGGGRNEQFF
CDR3nt: TGCGCCAGCAGCCAGGACTTAACCGGCGGGGGAAGGAATGAGCAGTTCTTC
v_gene: TRBV4-3
d_gene: TRBD2
abundance: .
j_gene: TRBJ2-1
len: 17

CDR3aa: CASTLPGTEAFF
CDR3nt: TGTGCCAGCACCCTGCCGGGGACTGAAGCTTTCTTT
v_gene: TRBV5-4
d_gene: .
abundance: many
j_gene: TRBJ1-1
len: 12

CDR3aa: CASSGQRNQPQHF
CDR3nt: TGTGCCAGCTCTGGACAGCGGAATCAGCCCCAGCATTTT
v_gene: TRBV6-1
d_gene: .
abundance: .
j_gene: TRBJ1-5
len: 13

CDR3aa: CASSQAPTSDTQYF
CDR3nt: TGTGCCAGCAGCCAAGCCCCTACGTCAGATACGCAGTATTTT
v_gene: TRBV3-1
d_gene: .
abundance: few
j_gene: TRBJ2-3
len: 14

CDR3aa: CSARLGGGGLNEQFF
CDR3nt: TGCAGTGCTAGACTGGGAGGGGGGGGGTTAAATGAGCAGTTCTTC
v_gene: TRBV20-1
d_gene: .
abundance: few
j_gene: TRBJ2-1
len: 15

CDR3aa: CASSVRFGTDDQPQHF
CDR3nt: TGTGCCAGCAGCGTACGGTTCGGGACAGATGATCAGCCCCAGCATTTT
v_gene: TRBV9
d_gene: TRBD1
abundance: .
j_gene: TRBJ1-5
len: 16

CDR3aa: CASSSPLRDRWHEQYF
CDR3nt: TGTGCCAGCAGCTCCCCTCTCCGGGACAGGTGGCACGAGCAGTACTTC
v_gene: TRBV5-4
d_gene: TRBD1
abundance: .
j_gene: TRBJ2-7
len: 16

CDR3aa: CATSRSGRPTDTQYF
CDR3nt: TGTGCCACCAGCAGATCGGGCAGGCCCACAGATACGCAGTATTTT
v_gene: TRBV15
d_gene: .
abundance: many
j_gene: TRBJ2-3
len: 15

CDR3aa: CTGQGAAEAFF
CDR3nt: TGCACCGGACAGGGGGCCGCTGAAGCTTTCTTT
v_gene: TRBV29-1
d_gene: TRBD1
abundance: .
j_gene: TRBJ1-1
len: 11

CDR3aa: CASSQVLSGGSSYNEQFF
CDR3nt: TGCGCCAGCAGCCAAGTTCTAAGCGGGGGGTCGTCCTACAATGAGCAGTTCTTC
v_gene: TRBV4-3
d_gene: TRBD2
abundance: .
j_gene: TRBJ2-1
len: 18

CDR3aa: CASSGTTSGETQYF
CDR3nt: TGTGCCAGCAGTGGAACAACTAGCGGAGAGACCCAGTACTTC
v_gene: TRBV6-4
d_gene: TRBD2
abundance: few
j_gene: TRBJ2-5
len: 14

CDR3aa: CASSLPPSRAYNEQFF
CDR3nt: TGTGCCAGCAGCTTGCCCCCCTCCCGTGCCTACAATGAGCAGTTCTTC
v_gene: TRBV5-5
d_gene: .
abundance: once
j_gene: TRBJ2-1
len: 16

CDR3aa: CASSGDRILNIQYF
CDR3nt: TGTGCCAGCAGTGGGGACAGGATCTTAAACATTCAGTACTTC
v_gene: TRBV2
d_gene: TRBD1
abundance: many
j_gene: TRBJ2-4
len: 14

CDR3aa: CASSLTPGGPTEQYF
CDR3nt: TGTGCCAGCAGTTTAACTCCCGGCGGGCCCACCGAGCAGTACTTC
v_gene: TRBV12-3/TRBV12-4
d_gene: .
abundance: few
j_gene: TRBJ2-7
len: 15

CDR3aa: CASSPLPGTGELFF
CDR3nt: TGTGCCAGCAGCCCTCTCCCAGGGACCGGGGAGCTGTTTTTT
v_gene: TRBV27
d_gene: .
abundance: many
j_gene: TRBJ2-2
len: 14

CDR3aa: CASSQVPGQYNEQFF
CDR3nt: TGTGCCAGCAGCCAAGTCCCAGGACAATACAATGAGCAGTTCTTC
v_gene: TRBV3-1
d_gene: .
abundance: .
j_gene: TRBJ2-1
len: 15

CDR3aa: CASSLGETSAYEQYF
CDR3nt: TGTGCCAGCAGCTTAGGAGAGACAAGTGCCTACGAGCAGTACTTC
v_gene: TRBV7-9
d_gene: .
abundance: once
j_gene: TRBJ2-7
len: 15

CDR3aa: CASSREGGGLETQYF
CDR3nt: TGCGCCAGCAGCCGCGAGGGGGGAGGGCTAGAGACCCAGTACTTC
v_gene: TRBV5-1
d_gene: .
abundance: .
j_gene: TRBJ2-5
len: 15

CDR3aa: CASSPRRGGGYEQYF
CDR3nt: TGTGCCAGCAGCCCCCGGCGAGGGGGAGGCTACGAGCAGTACTTC
v_gene: TRBV7-2
d_gene: .
abundance: .
j_gene: TRBJ2-7
len: 15

CDR3aa: CSARDSGESPLHF
CDR3nt: TGCAGTGCTAGAGATTCAGGGGAATCACCCCTCCACTTT
v_gene: TRBV20-1
d_gene: .
abundance: .
j_gene: TRBJ1-6
len: 13

CDR3aa: CASSFDKDNGELFF
CDR3nt: TGTGCCAGCAGCTTCGACAAAGATAACGGGGAGCTGTTTTTT
v_gene: TRBV12-3/TRBV12-4
d_gene: .
abundance: .
j_gene: TRBJ2-2
len: 14

CDR3aa: CSAPSSLNTGELFF
CDR3nt: TGCAGTGCTCCTAGTTCCTTGAACACCGGGGAGCTGTTTTTT
v_gene: TRBV20-1
d_gene: .
abundance: .
j_gene: TRBJ2-2
len: 14

CDR3aa: CASSPVAGAYSHEQYF
CDR3nt: TGCGCCAGCAGCCCGGTAGCGGGGGCCTACTCCCACGAGCAGTACTTC
v_gene: TRBV4-3
d_gene: TRBD2
abundance: few
j_gene: TRBJ2-7
len: 16

CDR3aa: CAISEPDRGLGEDTEAFF
CDR3nt: TGTGCCATCAGTGAGCCGGACAGGGGGCTAGGGGAGGACACTGAAGCTTTCTTT
v_gene: TRBV10-3
d_gene: TRBD1
abundance: .
j_gene: TRBJ1-1
len: 18